The clone carrying this TCR beta chain was counted at least ten times. Its antigen is not known. Exclusions: uncontrolled infection, other autoimmune disease, pregnancy, lactation. Diagnoses were established using clinical symptoms, serum thyroxine and TRAb, thyroid ultrasound and orbital computed tomography. The sample originates from a study of T cells in Graves' hyperthyroidism and ophthalmopathy. Study-wide results and caveats: The authors' 13 V-J model separated ophthalmopathy from stable hyperthyroidism.

Germline V CDR1 and CDR2: SEHNR, FQNEAQ (reference sequence). V lost 3 bases and J lost 2; bases outside the gene matches: 4. This CDR3 has 15 amino acids. TCR beta CDR3 regions were amplified from RNA transcripts. Using the HTBI primer set, a first-round RT-PCR was run on the TCR CDR3. TCRdb called the multiplex PCR reads again in MiXCR, with one record for every CDR3 protein. The table shows some 560,000 distinct CDR3 sequences, with 15% to 19% occurring only once. The chain links TRBV7-9 to TRBJ2-3; 8 bases fit TRBD2. Sequencing input: blood. This sequence originates from a woman in her twenties or thirties with Graves' hyperthyroidism. This CDR3 is CASSFTSGITDTQYF. The CDR3 bases are TGTGCCAGCAGCTTTACTAGCGGAATCACAGATACGCAGTATTTT.